This entry is about one T cell receptor (beta chain). Produced via immunoSEQ multiplex PCR; TCRdb's table is partial and in-frame only. Of approximately 160,000 clones listed, more than 75% are singletons. The sample originates from a study of blood T cell repertoires in COVID-19. Per the germline V gene, CDR1 is SNHLY and CDR2 is FYNNEI. This CDR3 has 12 amino acids. V lost 7 bases and J 4 bases, leaving 7 bases between the germline ends. This TCR came from a man aged 40-49 years who had recovered from COVID-19. The specimen was PBMCs or T cells enriched from blood (not recorded which). This sequence joins TRBV2 and TRBJ1-4, with D unresolved. This chain's CDR3 is CASKDFNEKLFF. The CDR3 nucleotides read TGTGCCAGCAAGGACTTTAATGAAAAACTGTTTTTT.